Shown below are 17 T cell receptor beta chains from a single sample sequenced in a study of vaccination effects on CD4 cells after COVID-19. Their antigen targets remain unknown. After expansion with viral peptide pools in the ViraFEST assay, antigen-specific CD4+ T cells were sequenced. Scientists isolated CD4+ T cells after a roughly ten-day culture period ended. Either the BNT162b2 or mRNA-1273 vaccine was given to participants in two doses. Sequencing was performed with immunoSEQ multiplex PCR; in TCRdb, only in-frame clones are kept and a portion is missing. The sample lists fewer than 85,000 clones; about 80% were seen once. The sequencing used CD4+ T cells from PBMCs cultured with HCoV-OC43 spike peptides, collected after COVID-19 vaccination. Sample subset: HCoV-OC43 spike overlapping peptide pool stimulation. These receptors were collected from a human donor who received a COVID-19 vaccine.

The V call is TRBV12-3 or TRBV12-4, the J call TRBJ2-7; no clear D. The CDR3 covers 12 residues. The V end lost 10 bases, the J end lost 3 bases, and 13 bases lay between the germline ends. In nucleotides, the CDR3 is TGTGCCACCAGACCGGCAGTCTACGAGCAGTACGTC. It translates to CATRPAVYEQYV.

CDR3 DNA: TGTGCCACCGGAGTGGACACTGAAGCTTTCTTT. Translation gives CATGVDTEAFF. The rearrangement uses TRBV19 and TRBJ1-1; D unresolved. The length of the CDR3 is 11 residues. Trimming removed 10 bases at V and 3 bases at J, with 9 bases between. Germline V CDR1 and CDR2: LNHDA, SQIVND (reference sequence).

The chain has TRBV25-1 and TRBJ1-2; D is uncertain. Looked up from germline, CDR1 is MGHDK and CDR2 is SYGVNS. This CDR3 contains 12 residues. V was trimmed by 1 base and J by 6 bases, leaving 6 bases between them. The CDR3 reads CASSEFPDGYTF. The DNA of the CDR3 is TGTGCCAGCAGTGAATTCCCCGATGGCTACACCTTC.

The rearrangement uses TRBV6-2 or TRBV6-3 and TRBJ1-5; 8 bases fit TRBD1. The germline V gene has CDR1 MNHEY and CDR2 SVGEGT. V lost 5 bases and J lost 6; bases outside the gene matches: 21. This CDR3 comprises 19 residues. This CDR3 is CASSLTRSRVQGAAQPQHF. The CDR3 DNA sequence: TGTGCCAGCAGTCTCACACGGTCAAGGGTGCAGGGGGCCGCTCAGCCCCAGCATTTT.

The chain combines TRBV18 with TRBJ1-1, with 9 bases that match TRBD1. This CDR3 contains 14 residues. Germline V lookup: CDR1 KGHSH, CDR2 LQKENI. Losses at the gene ends were 5 bases for V and 5 bases for J; bases not matched to a gene: 6. For the CDR3, the DNA is TGTGCCAGCTCATCACAGGGGGCTGGTACTGAAGCTTTCTTT. Amino acids: CASSSQGAGTEAFF.

The V call is TRBV12-5, the J call TRBJ2-6; TRBD1 is a possible D gene (8 bases). This CDR3 region has 18 residues. The V and J ends lost 0 bases and 2 bases respectively, with 14 bases between them. Germline lookup yields CDR1 LGHNT and CDR2 FRNRAP. CDR3 coding DNA: TGTGCTAGTGGTTTGGTACAGGGGGGGGCGCCTGGGGCCAACGTCCTGACTTTC. Translation gives CASGLVQGGAPGANVLTF.

This clone occurred a few times. J is TRBJ1-6 and V is TRBV18, with D perhaps matching TRBD1 (6 bases). The germline V and J ends were trimmed by 2 bases and 6 bases, with 17 bases remaining between them. Germline CDR1 reads KGHSH; CDR2 reads LQKENI. The length of the CDR3 is 17 residues. Here the CDR3 DNA reads TGTGCCAGCTCACCATTCGGCGGGGGCAGGGGTAATTCACCCCTCCACTTT. Its translation: CASSPFGGGRGNSPLHF.

The chain links TRBV6-6 to TRBJ2-6, with D possibly TRBD1 on 5 matching bases. Germline V gene lookup returns CDR1 MNHNY and CDR2 SVGAGI (reference sequence). This CDR3 spans 15 amino acids. V lost 0 bases to trimming and J lost 13 bases, with 16 bases between them. In DNA, the CDR3 is TGTGCCAGCAGTTACTCGGACACTAAACTCGGAGTCCTGACTTTC. Translated: CASSYSDTKLGVLTF.

The gene calls are TRBV10-3 and TRBJ1-2, with TRBD1 matching 7 bases. Looked up from germline, CDR1 is ENHRY and CDR2 is SYGVKD. There are 14 residues in the CDR3. Germline trimming cut 7 bases from V and 0 bases from J; bases unmatched to any gene: 5. CDR3 residues: CAINRDSPNYGYTF. The CDR3 DNA is TGTGCCATCAACCGGGACAGTCCTAACTATGGCTACACCTTC.

CDR3 residues: CASSPRKRSKTQYF. In DNA form, the CDR3 reads TGTGCCAGCAGCCCGCGAAAACGATCGAAGACCCAGTACTTC. V usage is TRBV7-3 and J usage is TRBJ2-5; no clear D gene. The ends were cut back, 5 bases at V and 6 bases at J, with 16 bases in the middle. Per the germline V gene, CDR1 is SGHTA and CDR2 is FQGTGA. This CDR3 is 14 amino acids long.

V and J are TRBV6-1 and TRBJ2-3; TRBD1 matches 9 bases. The CDR3 has 15 amino acids. CDR1 MNHNS and CDR2 SASEGT come from the germline V gene. After removal of 3 bases from V and 8 bases from J, the junction contained 9 bases not matched to a gene. In nucleotides, the CDR3 is TGTGCCAGCAGTGAGGCGGGACAGGGCTCCCGTACGCAGTATTTT. Its protein is CASSEAGQGSRTQYF.

This clone was observed a few times. This chain links TRBV28 with TRBJ1-5; D is unresolved. V was shortened by 5 bases and J by 0 bases, with 11 bases between the two germline ends. CDR3 length equals 15 residues. CDR1 is MDHEN and CDR2 is SYDVKM in the germline V gene. For the CDR3, the DNA is TGTGCCAGCAGTCCCCCGAGGAATAGCAATCAGCCCCAGCATTTT. This gives the protein CASSPPRNSNQPQHF. Full variable domain (outside the CDR3, taken from reference TRBV28 and TRBJ1-5): DVKVTQSSRYLVKRTGEKVFLECVQDMDHENMFWYRQDPGLGLRLIYFSYDVKMKEKGDIPEGYSVSREKKERFSLILESASTNQTSMYLCASSPPRNSNQPQHFGDGTRLSIL.

The V call is TRBV6-5, the J call TRBJ1-5; D is perhaps TRBD1 (5 bases). The length of the CDR3 is 14 residues. Germline V gives CDR1 MNHEY, CDR2 SVGAGI. The V and J ends lost 4 bases and 3 bases respectively, with 10 bases between them. The DNA of the CDR3 is TGTGCCAGCAGTTTGCAGGGATTCAATCAGCCCCAGCATTTT. Its translation is CASSLQGFNQPQHF.

V usage is TRBV5-4 and J usage is TRBJ2-5; tentative D call: TRBD1 (6 bases). Looked up from germline, CDR1 is SGHNT and CDR2 is YYREEE (reference sequence). Trimming stripped 0 bases from V and 2 bases from J, with 8 bases between. The CDR3 runs 14 residues. The CDR3 DNA is TGTGCCAGCAGCTTGGCACAGGGACAAGAGACCCAGTACTTC. Residues: CASSLAQGQETQYF. Full variable domain (remainder filled in from reference TRBV5-4 and TRBJ2-5): ETGVTQSPTHLIKTRGQQVTLRCSSQSGHNTVSWYQQALGQGPQFIFQYYREEENGRGNFPPRFSGLQFPNYSSELNVNALELDDSALYLCASSLAQGQETQYFGPGTRLLVL.

This sequence joins TRBV7-8 and TRBJ1-2; D is undetermined. Trimming pared 2 bases from V and 0 bases from J, leaving 10 bases between. Germline loops: CDR1 SGHVS, CDR2 FQNEAQ. The CDR3 is 15 amino acids. CDR3 DNA: TGTGCCAGCAGCTTATTATCGGGAGCTAACTATGGCTACACCTTC. Encoded protein: CASSLLSGANYGYTF. Full variable domain (remainder filled in from reference TRBV7-8 and TRBJ1-2): GAGVSQSPRYKVAKRGQDVALRCDPISGHVSLFWYQQALGQGPEFLTYFQNEAQLDKSGLPSDRFFAERPEGSVSTLKIQRTQQEDSAVYLCASSLLSGANYGYTFGSGTRLTVV.

This chain links TRBV4-1 with TRBJ1-4, with 7 bases lining up with TRBD1. The CDR3 has 16 amino acids. V shed 0 bases, J shed 8 bases, and the junction held 9 bases outside the gene matches. Germline V lookup: CDR1 MGHRA, CDR2 YSYEKL. The CDR3 here is CASSQERRQGGEKLFF. CDR3 coding DNA: TGCGCCAGCAGCCAAGAGAGGAGACAGGGTGGCGAAAAACTGTTTTTT.

The CDR3 DNA sequence: TGTGCCAGCAGTTCTGGGGGACAGGCTCGATGGGGGGATCAGCCCCAGCATTTT. Amino acids: CASSSGGQARWGDQPQHF. The chain employs TRBV27 and TRBJ1-5; the match to TRBD1 covers 8 bases. The CDR3 loop spans 18 amino acids. Per germline, CDR1 MNHEY and CDR2 SMNVEV (reference sequence). The V and J ends lost 4 bases and 5 bases, in that order; junction bases with no gene match: 16.